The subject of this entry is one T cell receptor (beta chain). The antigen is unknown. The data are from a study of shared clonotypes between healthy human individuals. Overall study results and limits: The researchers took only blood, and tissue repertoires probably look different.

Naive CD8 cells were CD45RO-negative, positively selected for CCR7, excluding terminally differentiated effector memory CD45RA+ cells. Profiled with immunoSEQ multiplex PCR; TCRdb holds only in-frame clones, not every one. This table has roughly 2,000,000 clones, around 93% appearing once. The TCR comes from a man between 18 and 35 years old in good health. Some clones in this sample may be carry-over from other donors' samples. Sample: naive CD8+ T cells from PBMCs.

The chain's CDR3 is CASGIQGFGYTF. CDR3 nucleotides: TGTGCTAGTGGTATACAGGGTTTTGGCTACACCTTC. The chain employs TRBV12-5 and TRBJ1-2, with D possibly matching TRBD1 (6 bases). There are 12 residues in the CDR3. V lost 5 bases and J 7 bases, leaving 11 bases between the germline ends. Per the germline V gene, CDR1 is LGHNT and CDR2 is FRNRAP.